There are a few counts of the clone carrying this T cell receptor beta chain. A second PCR of about 6 to 11 cycles used a sample-barcoded 5' primer and a J-beta primer mix. Each CDR3 protein gets one entry after TCRdb re-called the 5' RACE reads with MiXCR. The data hold under 700,000 distinct CDR3 sequences, with 24% observed a single time. V was clipped by 6 bases and J by 5 bases, with 29 bases between them. CDR1 and CDR2 from the germline V gene are KGHSH and LQKENI. This CDR3 is 18 amino acids long. This specimen belongs to a study of blood T cells in healthy people across ages. Peripheral blood, about 9.8 milliliters per donor, was collected. These data were likewise used in another study, on T cells of mothers and their children.

The chain employs TRBV18 and TRBJ2-7; tentative D call: TRBD2 (6 bases). The sample taken for sequencing was blood. The receptor comes from a boy aged 5-17 years in good health. CDR3 bases: TGTGCCAGCTCGAGATCTCCGGGAGTTACAACCCCCAGAAACGAGCAGTACTTC. Translated, it gives CASSRSPGVTTPRNEQYF.